Listed below are T cell receptor beta chains from one sample, sequenced in a study of PD-1 blockade in mismatch repair-deficient tumors. The assay was immunoSEQ multiplex PCR, and TCRdb's table has in-frame clones only and misses some. The sample has about 25,000 clones, roughly 83% seen once; the top ten hold under 3.5%. The sequences come from PBMCs, collected before pembrolizumab treatment. Every receptor here comes from an adult with mismatch repair-deficient cancer. The CDR3 runs from the conserved cysteine through the conserved F or W. Fields, in order: V gene, D gene, J gene, clone size, CDR3 protein, CDR3 DNA. The D gene is left open where the match is weak. Clone size is shown for a subset of rows, as once, few, many or a class of expanded clone.

TRBV15,TRBD1,TRBJ1-3,.,CATSRDNGGQGGNTIYF,TGTGCCACCAGCAGAGATAATGGCGGACAGGGAGGAAACACCATATATTTT
TRBV10-1,.,TRBJ2-3,.,CASSPSGRTDTQYF,TGCGCCAGCAGTCCCAGCGGGCGCACAGATACGCAGTATTTT
TRBV7-8,.,TRBJ2-2,.,CASSLLGRSGGTGELFF,TGTGCCAGCAGCTTATTGGGCAGATCCGGGGGCACCGGGGAGCTGTTTTTT
TRBV18,.,TRBJ2-6,.,CASSPLLTGISGANVLTF,TGTGCCAGCTCACCATTACTGACAGGTATCTCTGGGGCCAACGTCCTGACTTTC
TRBV5-5,.,TRBJ1-2,.,CASSFIGDYGYTF,TGTGCCAGCAGCTTTATAGGGGACTATGGCTACACCTTC
TRBV5-4,.,TRBJ2-7,.,CASSFEDPRSSYEQYF,TGTGCCAGCAGCTTTGAAGACCCTAGGAGCTCCTACGAGCAGTACTTC
TRBV21-1,.,TRBJ2-4,once,CASSKVGRLGREGKNIQYF,TGTGCCAGCAGCAAAGTGGGGAGACTAGGGCGGGAGGGCAAAAACATTCAGTACTTC
TRBV19,.,TRBJ1-2,.,CASSDVGAYGYTF,TGTGCCAGTAGCGACGTAGGAGCCTATGGCTACACCTTC
TRBV5-4,.,TRBJ1-4,.,CASSSGGGEEKLFF,TGTGCCAGCAGTTCCGGCGGGGGCGAGGAAAAACTGTTTTTT
TRBV4-1,.,TRBJ2-7,.,CASSQYPGAYEQYF,TGCGCCAGCAGCCAATACCCAGGGGCCTACGAGCAGTACTTC
TRBV18,.,TRBJ1-4,once,CASSLYTATNEKLFF,TGTGCCAGCTCACTATACACCGCAACTAATGAAAAACTGTTTTTT
TRBV7-6,TRBD1,TRBJ2-7,.,CASSPLGTATYEQYF,TGTGCCAGCAGCCCCCTAGGGACAGCGACCTACGAGCAGTACTTC
TRBV6-6,.,TRBJ2-7,few,CASTRDGSYEQYF,TGTGCCAGCACTAGAGACGGGTCCTACGAGCAGTACTTC
TRBV19,TRBD1,TRBJ2-7,.,CASSITGGAGIYEQYF,TGTGCCAGTAGTATTACAGGGGGCGCTGGAATCTACGAGCAGTACTTC
TRBV9,TRBD2,TRBJ2-2,.,CASSVVAGLNTGELFF,TGTGCCAGCAGCGTCGTAGCGGGATTAAACACCGGGGAGCTGTTTTTT
TRBV14,.,TRBJ2-1,once,CASSQDLIAEQFF,TGTGCCAGCAGCCAAGATCTTATCGCGGAGCAGTTCTTC
TRBV19,.,TRBJ1-1,.,CASSIDLTEAFF,TGTGCCAGTAGTATAGATCTCACTGAAGCTTTCTTT
TRBV18,.,TRBJ1-2,.,CASSHLPTDNYGYTF,TGTGCCAGCTCACATCTTCCGACAGATAACTATGGCTACACCTTC
TRBV14,.,TRBJ1-2,.,CASSQDSANYGYTF,TGTGCCAGCAGCCAAGACAGCGCTAACTATGGCTACACCTTC
TRBV6-1,.,TRBJ2-7,few,CASLRGEGQYEQYF,TGTGCCAGCTTAAGGGGGGAGGGCCAATACGAGCAGTACTTC
TRBV5-6,.,TRBJ2-7,.,CASSSLSYALRYEQYF,TGTGCCAGCAGCTCCCTATCCTATGCGCTACGGTACGAGCAGTACTTC
TRBV18,.,TRBJ1-6,.,CASSPDRGSPLHF,TGTGCCAGCTCACCCGATAGGGGTTCACCCCTCCACTTT
TRBV6-1,TRBD1,TRBJ1-2,.,CASSEEWGTGAGYGYTF,TGTGCCAGCAGTGAAGAATGGGGGACAGGTGCAGGCTATGGCTACACCTTC
TRBV30,TRBD1,TRBJ1-4,.,CAWSVIGTVNEKLFF,TGTGCCTGGAGTGTAATAGGGACAGTTAATGAAAAACTGTTTTTT
TRBV27,.,TRBJ2-3,.,CASSRSNTGRDTQYF,TGTGCCAGCAGTCGATCCAATACAGGGAGAGATACGCAGTATTTT
TRBV6-6,TRBD1,TRBJ1-1,.,CASSSHRGRNTEAFF,TGTGCCAGCAGTTCGCACAGGGGGAGGAACACTGAAGCTTTCTTT
TRBV5-4,TRBD1,TRBJ2-2,.,CASSRQGPNTGELFF,TGTGCCAGCAGCCGACAGGGCCCGAACACCGGGGAGCTGTTTTTT
TRBV18,.,TRBJ1-5,.,CASSPDSPYSNQPQHF,TGTGCCAGCTCACCGGACAGTCCCTATAGCAATCAGCCCCAGCATTTT
TRBV30,TRBD1,TRBJ1-3,.,CAWSGDSTGNTIYF,TGTGCCTGGAGTGGGGACAGCACTGGAAACACCATATATTTT
TRBV27,TRBD2,TRBJ2-7,few,CASGLAGVSYEQYF,TGTGCCAGCGGCCTAGCGGGGGTCTCCTACGAGCAGTACTTC
TRBV6-1,TRBD1,TRBJ1-4,.,CASRRQGAPEKLFF,TGTGCCAGCAGAAGACAGGGGGCACCTGAAAAACTGTTTTTT
TRBV5-1,TRBD1,TRBJ1-1,.,CASSLDGQGNTEAFF,TGCGCCAGCAGCTTGGACGGACAGGGGAACACTGAAGCTTTCTTT
TRBV7-9,.,TRBJ1-4,.,CAEGEGPTNEKLFF,TGTGCCGAAGGGGAGGGTCCAACTAATGAAAAACTGTTTTTT